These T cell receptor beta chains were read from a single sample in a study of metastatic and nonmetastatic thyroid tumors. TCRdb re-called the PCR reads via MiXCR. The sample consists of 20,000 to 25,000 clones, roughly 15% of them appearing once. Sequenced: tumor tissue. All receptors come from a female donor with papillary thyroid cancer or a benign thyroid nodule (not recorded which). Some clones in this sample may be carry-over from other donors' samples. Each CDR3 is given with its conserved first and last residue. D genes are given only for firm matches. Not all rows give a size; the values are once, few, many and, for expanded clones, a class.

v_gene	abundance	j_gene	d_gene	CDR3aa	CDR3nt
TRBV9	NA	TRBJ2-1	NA	CASSVGGVPSYNEQFF	TGTGCCAGCAGCGTGGGCGGGGTCCCCTCCTACAATGAGCAGTTCTTC
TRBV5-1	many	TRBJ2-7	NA	CASSTRDRLYEQYF	TGCGCCAGCAGCACCCGGGATCGTCTCTACGAGCAGTACTTC
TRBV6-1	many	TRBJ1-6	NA	CASSGTYNNSPLHF	TGTGCCAGCAGCGGGACCTATAATAATTCACCCCTCCACTTT
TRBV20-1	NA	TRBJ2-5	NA	CSAIGGSPQETQYF	TGCAGTGCTATCGGGGGCTCGCCTCAAGAGACCCAGTACTTC
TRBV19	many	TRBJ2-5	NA	CASSIGGIRSGQETQYF	TGTGCCAGTAGTATAGGGGGGATTCGGTCAGGGCAAGAGACCCAGTACTTC
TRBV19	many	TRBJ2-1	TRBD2	CASSISGMAPNEQFF	TGTGCCAGTAGTATTAGCGGGATGGCCCCTAATGAGCAGTTCTTC
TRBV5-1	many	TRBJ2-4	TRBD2	CASSLERGIAKNIQYF	TGCGCCAGCAGCTTGGAGCGGGGGATAGCCAAAAACATTCAGTACTTC
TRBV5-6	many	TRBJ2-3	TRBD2	CASRRRGLAGTDTQYF	TGTGCCAGCAGACGACGCGGACTAGCGGGCACAGATACGCAGTATTTT
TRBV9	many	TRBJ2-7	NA	CASSPTQASYEQYF	TGTGCCAGCAGTCCGACCCAAGCCTCCTACGAGCAGTACTTC
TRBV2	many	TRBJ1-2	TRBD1	CASSRTGGSNYGYTF	TGTGCCAGCAGTCGTACAGGGGGATCAAACTATGGCTACACCTTC
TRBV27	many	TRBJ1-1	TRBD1	CASSLKQGITEAFF	TGTGCCAGCAGTTTAAAACAGGGGATCACTGAAGCTTTCTTT
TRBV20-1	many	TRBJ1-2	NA	CSASPEGNGYTF	TGCAGTGCTAGCCCCGAAGGGAATGGCTACACCTTC
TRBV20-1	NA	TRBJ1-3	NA	CSARDWSSGKTIYF	TGCAGTGCTAGAGATTGGTCTTCTGGAAAGACCATATACTTT
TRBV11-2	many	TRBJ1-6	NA	CASSSLGGNSPLHF	TGTGCCAGCAGCTCGTTAGGGGGTAATTCACCCCTCCACTTT
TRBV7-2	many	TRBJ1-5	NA	CASSSRPGRDQPQHF	TGTGCCAGCAGCTCCAGACCGGGCCGGGATCAGCCCCAGCATTTT
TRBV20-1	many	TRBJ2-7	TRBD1	CSARYTGGYEQYF	TGCAGTGCTAGATACACAGGGGGCTACGAGCAGTACTTC
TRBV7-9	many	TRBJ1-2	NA	CASSRSVGYTF	TGTGCCAGCAGCCGCTCCGTGGGCTACACCTTC
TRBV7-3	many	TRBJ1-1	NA	CASSLDKLGRNQEAFF	TGTGCCAGCAGCTTAGATAAATTGGGCAGAAACCAAGAAGCTTTCTTT
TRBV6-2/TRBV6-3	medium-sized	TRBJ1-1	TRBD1	CASSPPQDREIEAFF	TGTGCCAGCAGTCCACCACAGGACAGGGAAATTGAAGCTTTCTTT
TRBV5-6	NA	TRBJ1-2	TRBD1	CASSWTPGQSNYGYTF	TGTGCCAGCAGCTGGACTCCGGGACAGTCAAACTATGGCTACACCTTC
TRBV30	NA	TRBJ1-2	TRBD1	CAWSLQGTENTF	TGTGCCTGGAGTCTTCAAGGGACAGAGAATACCTTC
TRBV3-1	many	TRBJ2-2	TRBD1	CASSSGTGTTGELFF	TGTGCCAGCAGCTCCGGGACAGGGACCACCGGGGAGCTGTTTTTT
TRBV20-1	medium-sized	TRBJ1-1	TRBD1	CSAPGQGDTEAFF	TGCAGTGCACCGGGACAGGGAGACACTGAAGCTTTCTTT
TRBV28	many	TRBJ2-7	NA	CASKGYEQYF	TGTGCCAGCAAGGGTTACGAGCAGTACTTC
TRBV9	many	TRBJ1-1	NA	CASSALRVNTEAFF	TGTGCCAGCAGCGCGCTAAGGGTGAACACTGAAGCTTTCTTT
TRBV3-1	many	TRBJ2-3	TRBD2	CASSTLTSGVTDTQYF	TGTGCCAGCAGCACCCTCACTAGCGGGGTCACAGATACGCAGTATTTT
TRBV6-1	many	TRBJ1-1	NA	CASSPSGGITEAFF	TGTGCCAGCAGTCCCTCGGGGGGGATTACTGAAGCTTTCTTT
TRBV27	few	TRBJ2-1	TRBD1	CASDRVPHEQFF	TGTGCCAGCGACAGGGTCCCCCATGAGCAGTTCTTC
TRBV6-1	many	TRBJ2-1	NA	CASSSGRGYNEQFF	TGTGCCAGCAGTTCGGGCAGGGGTTACAATGAGCAGTTCTTC
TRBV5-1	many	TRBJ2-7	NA	CASSPDRYQTYEQYF	TGCGCCAGCAGCCCCGACAGGTATCAAACCTACGAGCAGTACTTC
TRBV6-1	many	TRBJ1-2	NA	CATYRRGVGGYTF	TGTGCCACTTACCGCAGGGGAGTTGGCGGCTACACCTTC
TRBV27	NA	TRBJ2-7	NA	CASSRGAGLYEQYF	TGTGCCAGCTCGAGAGGGGCAGGGCTCTACGAGCAGTACTTC
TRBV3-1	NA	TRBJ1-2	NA	CASSRLTGTNYGYTF	TGTGCCAGCAGCCGTCTGACAGGAACTAACTATGGCTACACCTTC
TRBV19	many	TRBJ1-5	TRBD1	CASSLGRAQGLSNQPQHF	TGTGCCAGTAGTCTGGGGCGGGCACAGGGGTTGAGCAATCAGCCCCAGCATTTT
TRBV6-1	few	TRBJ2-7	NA	CASREDSYEQYF	TGTGCCAGCAGGGAGGACTCCTACGAGCAGTACTTC
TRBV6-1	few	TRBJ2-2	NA	CASKLAGSNTGELFF	TGTGCCAGCAAGCTAGCCGGGAGCAACACCGGGGAGCTGTTTTTT
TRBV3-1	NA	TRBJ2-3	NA	CASSKDYSEADTQYF	TGTGCCAGCAGCAAAGATTACAGTGAGGCAGATACGCAGTATTTT
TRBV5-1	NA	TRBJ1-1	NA	CASSFRGVVMDTEAFF	TGCGCCAGCAGCTTTCGAGGGGTGGTAATGGACACTGAAGCTTTCTTT
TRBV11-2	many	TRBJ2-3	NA	CASSPDRSFSTDTQYF	TGTGCCAGCAGTCCCGACAGGTCCTTTAGCACAGATACGCAGTATTTT
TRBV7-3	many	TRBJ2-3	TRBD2	CASSAPGGWTSGGADTQYF	TGTGCCAGCAGCGCCCCCGGGGGTTGGACTAGCGGGGGGGCAGATACGCAGTATTTT
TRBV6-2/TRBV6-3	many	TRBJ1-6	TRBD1	CASSPGTGSSPLHF	TGTGCCAGCAGTCCCGGGACAGGGAGCTCACCCCTCCACTTT
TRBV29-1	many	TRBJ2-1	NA	CSVEGGEPSYNEQFF	TGCAGCGTTGAAGGTGGCGAGCCCTCCTACAATGAGCAGTTCTTC